Presented here are 26 T cell receptor beta chains from one specimen sequenced in a study of tumor-infiltrating lymphocytes in primary liver carcinoma. Total RNA (about 500 ng) served as template for TCR beta cDNA synthesis primed by a constant-region primer. Libraries for TCR beta were built through three nested multiplex PCR rounds, which together made up a slightly modified ARM-PCR procedure. Primers for the first two PCR rounds were TRBV1-TRBV30 forward primers and a C-beta reverse primer (roughly 10 cycles per round). One entry per CDR3 protein results from TCRdb running MiXCR on the multiplex PCR reads. This sample has 300,000 to 400,000 distinct CDR3 sequences, with roughly two thirds found just once. The authors took blood RNA from unsorted whole blood and also extracted germline DNA. The source material was peripheral blood. All receptors come from a man between 40 and 49 years old with primary liver carcinoma and hepatitis B virus infection.

This clonotype was counted between two and nine times. V gene TRBV5-5 combines with J gene TRBJ2-5, with D unclear. Germline V gene sequence: CDR1 SGHKS, CDR2 YYEKEE (reference sequence). V was clipped by 0 bases and J by 4 bases, with 10 bases between them. This CDR3 is 14 amino acids long. The CDR3 here is CASSLDGLRETQYF. CDR3 DNA sequence: TGTGCCAGCAGCTTGGACGGGTTGAGAGAGACCCAGTACTTC.

As concerns this clonotype: The junction differs from germline at one of its ends, possibly a read error. The chain combines TRBV11-2 with TRBJ2-1, with 11 bases aligning to TRBD2. The CDR3 has 16 amino acids. Germline V gene data show CDR1 as SGHAT and CDR2 as FQNNGV. The CDR3 nucleotides are TGTGCCAGTAGACTATTACTAGCGGGAGTGGGAAATGAGCACTTCTTC. Its protein product is CASRLLLAGVGNEHFF.

By share, this clonotype ranks as medium-sized. The genes are TRBV11-2 and TRBJ2-1; D gene unclear. The V gene lost 0 bases and the J gene lost 7 bases, with 10 bases spanning the gap. Per germline, CDR1 SGHAT and CDR2 FQNNGV. CDR3 length: 14 residues. CDR3: CASSLDHGPNEQFF. As DNA, the CDR3 is TGTGCCAGCAGCTTAGATCACGGGCCTAATGAGCAGTTCTTC.

This clonotype was observed many times. The chain has TRBV12-3 or TRBV12-4 and TRBJ2-3; tentatively, D is TRBD2 (6 bases). Trimming pared 5 bases from V and 0 bases from J, leaving 9 bases between. The length of the CDR3 is 14 residues. The CDR3 sequence: CASSLGLSTDTQYF. The CDR3 nucleotides read TGTGCCAGCAGTCTGGGACTTAGCACAGATACGCAGTATTTT.

This clonotype was seen a handful of times. The chain combines TRBV5-6 with TRBJ2-2, with no clear D. Trimming took off 2 bases at V and 4 bases at J, with 15 bases between the two ends. The CDR3 covers 16 residues. The germline gives CDR1 SGHDT, CDR2 YYEEEE. This CDR3 reads CASSLVGQFSTGELFF. The CDR3 coding sequence is TGTGCCAGCAGCTTAGTCGGGCAGTTCAGCACCGGGGAGCTGTTTTTT. The variable domain in full, with the rest retrieved from reference TRBV5-6 and TRBJ2-2, is DAGVTQSPTHLIKTRGQQVTLRCSPKSGHDTVSWYQQALGQGPQFIFQYYEEEERQRGNFPDRFSGHQFPNYSSELNVNALLLGDSALYLCASSLVGQFSTGELFFGEGSRLTVL.

Concerning this clonotype itself: One end of the junction is discordant with germline, which a read error may explain. This sequence joins TRBV6-6 and TRBJ1-1; D perhaps matches TRBD1 (6 bases). The CDR3 extends over 14 amino acids. CDR1 and CDR2 (germline): MNHNY, SVGAGI (reference sequence). Here the CDR3 DNA reads TGTGCCAGCCGAAACACAGGGCCGAGCACTGAAGCTTTATTT. Its translation: CASRNTGPSTEALF.

The chain joins TRBV11-1 to TRBJ1-2, with D possibly TRBD1 on 6 matching bases. Trimming pared 4 bases from V and 8 bases from J, leaving 14 bases between. The CDR3 is 13 residues long. Germline CDR1 SGHAT, CDR2 FQDESV (reference sequence). The CDR3 DNA follows: TGTGCCAGCAGCTCGATGGACAGTACCGGCTACACCTTC. Translation gives CASSSMDSTGYTF.

This clonotype was detected a few times. The V call is TRBV4-2, the J call TRBJ2-3; 7 bases align to TRBD2. CDR3 length equals 17 residues. Germline assignment: CDR1 LGHNA and CDR2 YNFKEQ. After removal of 0 bases from V and 2 bases from J, the junction contained 8 bases not matched to a gene. In DNA, the CDR3 is TGTGCCAGCAGCCAAGATATGCCGGGAGGATTCACAGATACGCAGTATTTT. Its translation is CASSQDMPGGFTDTQYF.

Written as DNA, the CDR3 is TGTGCCAGCAGTTTCCCGGGCCTCTACGAGCAGTTCTTC. Protein product: CASSFPGLYEQFF. The rearrangement links TRBV12-3 or TRBV12-4 to TRBJ2-7; D not resolved. Judging by the DNA end, TRBJ2-1 fits better; the J call may be wrong. The CDR3 extends over 13 amino acids.

Comment on this clonotype: This may arise from a read error, as a much more abundant clone is one base away. The CDR3 protein is CVSSQDGGLAENEQFF. CDR3 DNA: TGCGTCAGCAGCCAAGACGGTGGACTAGCAGAAAATGAGCAGTTCTTC. The rearrangement joins TRBV4-1 to TRBJ2-1, with 8 nucleotides matching TRBD2. Looked up from germline, CDR1 is MGHRA and CDR2 is YSYEKL. This CDR3 region has 16 residues.

This clonotype was recorded at least ten times. The chain combines TRBV12-3 or TRBV12-4 with TRBJ1-6; the D gene is possibly TRBD1 (5 bases). The CDR3 is 14 amino acids. V was cut by 4 bases and J by 5 bases, with 9 bases left in between. The CDR3 DNA is TGTGCCAGCAGTTGGCTGACAGATAATTCACCCCTCCACTTT. This codes for CASSWLTDNSPLHF.

This clonotype was seen only once. Being one base from a much bigger clone, this may be a read error. The V call is TRBV6-1, the J call TRBJ1-1; D remains ambiguous. Looked up from germline, CDR1 is MNHNS and CDR2 is SASEGT. The CDR3 is made up of 12 amino acids. The CDR3 DNA reads as TGTGCCAGCTTCGGGATGAACGCTGAAGCTTTCTTT. It is translated as CASFGMNAEAFF.

As for this clonotype: A clone one base away is much larger, so this may be a read error. The chain joins TRBV6-5 to TRBJ2-5, with a tentative D call TRBD2 (6 bases). The CDR3 is 14 amino acids. V was cut by 5 bases and J by 5 bases, with 15 bases left in between. Germline V CDR1 and CDR2: MNHEY, SVGAGI. The CDR3 is CASSDTGLRETQYF. The CDR3 DNA follows: TGTGCCAGCAGTGATACGGGACTCCGGGAGACCCAGTACTTC.

Of note for this clonotype: This may come from a read error, since a much larger clone is one base off. The chain combines TRBV5-1 with TRBJ2-5, with D unresolved. Germline V gives CDR1 SGHRS, CDR2 YFSETQ. CDR3 length: 12 amino acids. The CDR3 protein is CASSLDQKTQHF. The CDR3 bases are TGCGCCAGCAGCTTGGACCAGAAGACCCAGCACTTC.

This clonotype has a single count. This chain uses TRBV25-1 with TRBJ2-7; TRBD1 matches at 9 bases. The CDR3 has 14 residues. Germline V gene sequence: CDR1 MGHDK, CDR2 SYGVNS. The V gene end was trimmed by 0 bases and the J gene end by 6 bases; junction bases not matched to a gene: 3. CDR3 DNA sequence: TGTGCCAGCAGTGAATATCAGACAGGGGGCGAGCAGTACTTC. As protein: CASSEYQTGGEQYF.

This clonotype came up many times. CDR3 in amino acids: CASSRTSGPYEQYF. In DNA, the CDR3 is TGTGCCAGCAGTCGGACTAGCGGACCCTACGAGCAGTACTTC. J is TRBJ2-7 and V is TRBV12-3 or TRBV12-4, with 10 bases that match TRBD2. The CDR3 runs to 14 residues. V lost 5 bases, J lost 2 bases, and 3 bases stayed unmatched.

This clonotype occurred a few times. The rearrangement links TRBV28 to TRBJ2-7; weak D call: TRBD2 (5 bases). The CDR3 spans 16 residues. Germline V CDR1 and CDR2: MDHEN, SYDVKM. Trimming pared 5 bases from V and 2 bases from J, leaving 19 bases between. CDR3 sequence reads: CASSPTEARETYEQYF. In nucleotides, the CDR3 is TGTGCCAGCAGTCCCACGGAGGCGCGCGAAACCTACGAGCAGTACTTC.

This clonotype was detected only a few times. This sequence joins TRBV6-2 or TRBV6-3 and TRBJ2-7; TRBD2 is a possible D gene (5 bases). This CDR3 contains 14 residues. In germline, CDR1 is MNHEY, CDR2 SVGEGT. Trimming cost V 2 bases and J 1 base, with 9 bases left between them. CDR3 region: CASSYPRDSYEQYF. CDR3 nucleotides: TGTGCCAGCAGTTACCCCCGGGATTCCTACGAGCAGTACTTC.

About this clonotype: One base away lies a much larger clone, so this may be a sequencing read error. This sequence joins TRBV6-5 and TRBJ1-1; D gene ambiguous. CDR3 length: 13 amino acids. Germline loops: CDR1 MNHEY, CDR2 SVGAGI. V was clipped by 4 bases and J by 1 base, with 7 bases between them. CDR3 loop: CASSFPRNTEAFF. In DNA form, the CDR3 reads TGTGCCAGCAGTTTCCCTAGGAACACTGAAGCTTTCTTT.

The chain has TRBV11-2 and TRBJ2-5; unclear D gene. Germline V gene data show CDR1 as SGHAT and CDR2 as FQNNGV. The CDR3 has 15 amino acids. V was shortened by 6 bases and J by 5 bases, with 19 bases between the two germline ends. This CDR3 is CASSTESRPRETQYF. The CDR3 DNA reads as TGTGCCAGCAGTACCGAGTCCCGACCTCGGGAGACCCAGTACTTC.

Comment on this clonotype: One junction end does not reproduce the germline sequence, and a read error may be involved. The V call is TRBV28, the J call TRBJ1-1; D not resolved. The CDR3 has 12 residues. Germline CDR1 is MDHEN and CDR2 is SYDVKM. The CDR3 here is CASSFTKVEALF. DNA for the CDR3: TGTGCCAGCAGTTTCACCAAAGTTGAAGCTCTCTTT.

Remarks on this clonotype: A junction end diverges from the germline sequence, so it may reflect a read error. The chain carries TRBV11-2 and TRBJ2-2; D unclear. The CDR3 runs to 15 residues. The germline V gene has CDR1 SGHAT and CDR2 FQNNGV. The CDR3 bases are TGTGCCAGCACTAACAGTGGAAGCGACACAGGGGAGCTGTTTTTT. Its translation: CASTNSGSDTGELFF.

This clonotype appeared many times. The CDR3: CASSQEEVTSVRYEQYF. CDR3 nucleotides: TGTGCCAGCAGCCAAGAGGAGGTGACTAGTGTTCGCTACGAGCAGTACTTC. The chain has TRBV14 and TRBJ2-7; possibly TRBD2 for D (6 bases). The V end lost 0 bases, the J end lost 3 bases, and 18 bases lay between the germline ends. CDR1 is SGHDN and CDR2 is FVKESK in the germline V gene. The CDR3 spans 17 residues.

This clonotype occurred many times. This chain connects TRBV29-1 to TRBJ2-4; 8 bases fit TRBD1. The CDR3 consists of 14 residues. Germline V gene sequence: CDR1 SQVTM, CDR2 ANQGSEA. V was pared by 5 bases and J by 1 base, with 4 bases of the junction left unmatched. The CDR3 DNA reads TGCAGCGTTCGACAGGGGATGGCCAAAAACATTCAGTACTTC. Amino acid sequence: CSVRQGMAKNIQYF.

With regard to this clonotype: A junction end diverges from the germline sequence, so it may reflect a read error. The gene calls are TRBV13 and TRBJ2-7; 10 bases map to TRBD1. CDR1 is PRHDT, CDR2 FYEKMQ, per germline (reference sequence). The CDR3 has 15 residues. The DNA for the CDR3 is TGTACCAGCAGCTTAGTCGGGGACAGGGGCTACGAGCAGTACTTC. It codes for CTSSLVGDRGYEQYF.

V is TRBV24-1 and J is TRBJ2-5; 7 nucleotides line up with TRBD1. Germline loops: CDR1 KGHDR, CDR2 SFDVKD. The trim removed 4 bases at V and 2 bases at J, leaving 9 bases unmatched. This CDR3 region has 16 residues. The CDR3, as DNA: TGTGCCACCAGTGACCCCGGGACAGTGTATCAAGAGACCCAGTACTTC. Amino acid sequence: CATSDPGTVYQETQYF.